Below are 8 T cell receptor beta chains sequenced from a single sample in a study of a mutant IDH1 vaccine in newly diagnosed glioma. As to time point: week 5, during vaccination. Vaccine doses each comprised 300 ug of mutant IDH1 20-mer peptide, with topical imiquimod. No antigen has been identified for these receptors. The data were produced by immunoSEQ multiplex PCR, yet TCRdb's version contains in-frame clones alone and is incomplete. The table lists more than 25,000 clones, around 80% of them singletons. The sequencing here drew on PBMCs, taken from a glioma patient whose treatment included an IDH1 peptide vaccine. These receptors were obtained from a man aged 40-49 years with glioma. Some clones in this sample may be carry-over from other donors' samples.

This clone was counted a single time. The chain's CDR3 is CAWSAGAGDTQYF. In DNA, the CDR3 is TGTGCCTGGAGTGCCGGGGCTGGAGATACGCAGTATTTT. The genes are TRBV30 and TRBJ2-3; the D gene could be TRBD1 or TRBD2 (5 bases each). V was clipped by 1 base and J by 5 bases, with 10 bases between them. This CDR3 has 13 amino acids. Germline CDR1 is GTSNPN and CDR2 is SVGIG (reference sequence).

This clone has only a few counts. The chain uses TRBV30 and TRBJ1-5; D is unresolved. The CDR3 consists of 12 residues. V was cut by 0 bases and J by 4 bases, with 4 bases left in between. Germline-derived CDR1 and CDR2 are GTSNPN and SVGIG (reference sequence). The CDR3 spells CAWSVENQPQHF. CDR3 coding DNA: TGTGCCTGGAGTGTAGAAAATCAGCCCCAGCATTTT.

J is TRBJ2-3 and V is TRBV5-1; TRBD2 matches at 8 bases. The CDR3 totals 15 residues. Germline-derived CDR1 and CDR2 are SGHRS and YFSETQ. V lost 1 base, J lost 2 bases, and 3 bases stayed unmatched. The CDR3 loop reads CASSLSRGDTDTQYF. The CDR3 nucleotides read TGCGCCAGCAGCTTGTCGCGGGGGGACACAGATACGCAGTATTTT. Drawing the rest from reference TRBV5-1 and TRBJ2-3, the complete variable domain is KAGVTQTPRYLIKTRGQQVTLSCSPISGHRSVSWYQQTPGQGLQFLFEYFSETQRNKGNFPGRFSGRQFSNSRSEMNVSTLELGDSALYLCASSLSRGDTDTQYFGPGTRLTVL.

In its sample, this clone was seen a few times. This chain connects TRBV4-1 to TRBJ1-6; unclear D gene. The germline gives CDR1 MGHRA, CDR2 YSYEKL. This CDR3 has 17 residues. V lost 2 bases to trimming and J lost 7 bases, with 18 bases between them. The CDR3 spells CASSQLDLISVNSPLHF. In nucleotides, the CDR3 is TGCGCCAGCAGCCAATTGGACCTCATATCCGTCAATTCACCCCTCCACTTT.

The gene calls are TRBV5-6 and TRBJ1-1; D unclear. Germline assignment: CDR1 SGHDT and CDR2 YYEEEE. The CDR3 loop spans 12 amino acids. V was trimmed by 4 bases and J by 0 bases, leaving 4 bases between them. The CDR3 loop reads CASSRLNTEAFF. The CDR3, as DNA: TGTGCCAGCAGCCGGTTGAACACTGAAGCTTTCTTT.

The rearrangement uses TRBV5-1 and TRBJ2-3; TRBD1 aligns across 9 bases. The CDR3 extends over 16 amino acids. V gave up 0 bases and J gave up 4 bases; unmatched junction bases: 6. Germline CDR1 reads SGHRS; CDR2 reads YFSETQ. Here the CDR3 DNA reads TGCGCCAGCAGCTTGGCAACAGGGGGCGGCGCAGATACGCAGTATTTT. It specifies CASSLATGGGADTQYF.

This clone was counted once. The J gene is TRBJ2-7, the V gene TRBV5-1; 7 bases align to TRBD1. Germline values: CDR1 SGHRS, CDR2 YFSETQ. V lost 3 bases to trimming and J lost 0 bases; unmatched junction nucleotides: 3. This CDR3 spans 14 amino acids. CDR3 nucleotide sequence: TGCGCCAGCAGCTCGGGACAGCCCTCCTACGAGCAGTACTTC. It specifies CASSSGQPSYEQYF.

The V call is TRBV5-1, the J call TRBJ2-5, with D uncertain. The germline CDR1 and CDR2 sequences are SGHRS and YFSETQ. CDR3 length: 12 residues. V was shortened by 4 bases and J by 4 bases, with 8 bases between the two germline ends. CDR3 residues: CASSPGSETQYF. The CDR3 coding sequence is TGCGCCAGCAGCCCCGGTTCAGAGACCCAGTACTTC.